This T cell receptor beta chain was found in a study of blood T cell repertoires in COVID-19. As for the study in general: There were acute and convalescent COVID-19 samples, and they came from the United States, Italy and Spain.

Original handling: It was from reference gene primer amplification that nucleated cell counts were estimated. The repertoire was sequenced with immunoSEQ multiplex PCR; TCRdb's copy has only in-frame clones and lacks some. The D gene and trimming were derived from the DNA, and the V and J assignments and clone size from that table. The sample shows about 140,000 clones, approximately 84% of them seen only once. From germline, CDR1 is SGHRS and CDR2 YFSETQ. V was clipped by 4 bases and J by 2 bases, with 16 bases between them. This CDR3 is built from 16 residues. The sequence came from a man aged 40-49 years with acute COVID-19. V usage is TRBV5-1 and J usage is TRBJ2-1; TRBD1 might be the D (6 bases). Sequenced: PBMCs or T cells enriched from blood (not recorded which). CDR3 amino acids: CASSLSGETAYNEQFF. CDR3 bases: TGCGCCAGCAGCCTGTCAGGGGAGACCGCCTACAATGAGCAGTTCTTC.